Sequencing of this T cell receptor beta chain was carried out in a study of cytomegalovirus exposure and HLA in healthy donors. The germline V gene encodes CDR1 LNHDA and CDR2 SQIVND (reference sequence). V dropped 3 bases and J dropped 1; count of bases not matched to a gene: 8. The CDR3 has 18 amino acids. Of note for this clone: Its cognate antigen is unknown.

Whole-study findings and limits: Sequence variants that were highly shared formed a cluster that was likely a sequencing artifact.

The PCR ran on 60 Vbeta and 13 Jbeta primers. Some clones are missing from TCRdb's copy, which holds only in-frame ones; the method was immunoSEQ multiplex PCR. The table shows a few hundred thousand clones, with about 90% occurring only once. The TCR comes from a girl under 10 years old in good health and CMV-seronegative. The chain combines TRBV19 with TRBJ1-5; 11 positions match TRBD1. Specimen: PBMCs. The CDR3 sequence: CASSIGTGGKNSNQPQHF. The CDR3 DNA is TGTGCCAGTAGTATCGGGACAGGGGGGAAGAACAGCAATCAGCCCCAGCATTTT.